The rows below give T cell receptor beta chains drawn from one sample of a study of human T cells and chemical hapten exposure. TCRdb used MiXCR to reprocess the 5' RACE reads, holding one entry per CDR3 protein. Among approximately 150,000 distinct CDR3 sequences listed, 3.5% to 5% were seen once. The receptors come from a female donor in good health. The CDR3 runs from the conserved cysteine through the conserved F or W. A D gene is named only where the DNA matches it firmly. Expanded clones get a size class; other rows say once, few or many, or leave the size out.

clone size,V gene,J gene,D gene,CDR3 protein,CDR3 DNA
many,TRBV6-2/TRBV6-3,TRBJ2-7,-,CASSYRAKGLDEQYF,TGTGCCAGCAGTTACCGTGCTAAGGGGTTGGACGAGCAGTACTTC
many,TRBV20-1,TRBJ2-2,TRBD2,CSASTSGGHPGELFF,TGCAGTGCGAGCACTAGCGGGGGGCACCCCGGGGAGCTGTTTTTT
many,TRBV11-2,TRBJ2-4,-,CASSLDGPKNIQYF,TGTGCCAGCAGCTTAGACGGCCCCAAAAACATTCAGTACTTC
many,TRBV7-9,TRBJ2-5,-,CASRALNSRAQETQYF,TGTGCCAGCCGCGCCCTAAACTCGAGGGCCCAAGAGACCCAGTACTTC
-,TRBV3-1,TRBJ2-5,TRBD2,CASSQAPGTSGGAGETQYF,TGTGCCAGCAGCCAAGCGCCCGGGACTAGCGGGGGGGCGGGTGAGACCCAGTACTTC
many,TRBV5-1,TRBJ1-1,-,CASSSGPNTEAFF,TGCGCCAGCAGCTCGGGACCGAACACTGAAGCTTTCTTT
many,TRBV12-3/TRBV12-4,TRBJ2-3,TRBD2,CASSFTLTSVSTDTQYF,TGTGCCAGCAGTTTCACCCTGACTAGCGTAAGCACAGATACGCAGTATTTT
many,TRBV4-1,TRBJ1-1,-,CASSQAGQGTTEAFF,TGCGCCAGCAGCCAAGCGGGGCAGGGGACCACTGAAGCTTTCTTT
many,TRBV7-3,TRBJ1-1,-,CASSLIRGTEAFF,TGTGCCAGCAGCTTAATTAGGGGCACTGAAGCTTTCTTT
many,TRBV11-1,TRBJ1-2,-,CASSLRGTGYGYTF,TGTGCCAGCAGCTTACGGGGGACTGGCTATGGCTACACCTTC
many,TRBV5-1,TRBJ2-7,-,CASSSDTTYEQYF,TGCGCCAGCAGCTCGGACACTACCTACGAGCAGTACTTC
-,TRBV3-1,TRBJ2-1,-,CASSQVFNEQFF,TGTGCCAGCAGCCAAGTTTTCAATGAGCAGTTCTTC
many,TRBV6-6,TRBJ1-1,TRBD1,CASSYRTGLQTSFFNTEAFF,TGTGCCAGCAGTTACCGGACAGGGCTTCAAACATCCTTCTTCAACACTGAAGCTTTCTTT
many,TRBV7-2,TRBJ1-1,TRBD1,CASSSRTGTLEAFF,TGTGCCAGCAGCTCGAGGACAGGGACCCTTGAAGCTTTCTTT
-,TRBV27,TRBJ2-4,TRBD2,CASGAWASGGEEAKNIQYF,TGTGCCAGCGGGGCCTGGGCTAGCGGGGGAGAGGAGGCCAAAAACATTCAGTACTTC
-,TRBV7-2,TRBJ2-5,TRBD2,CASSLASGGCQETQYF,TGTGCCAGCAGCTTAGCTAGCGGGGGCTGCCAAGAGACCCAGTACTTC
many,TRBV28,TRBJ2-4,-,CATHGHTAKNIQYF,TGTGCCACCCACGGGCACACGGCCAAAAACATTCAGTACTTC
-,TRBV4-2,TRBJ1-6,-,CASSQEVRVASYNSPLHF,TGTGCCAGCAGCCAAGAAGTCAGGGTGGCATCCTATAATTCACCCCTCCACTTT
many,TRBV7-2,TRBJ1-3,-,CASSLKDGPGNTIYF,TGTGCCAGCAGCTTGAAGGACGGACCTGGAAACACCATATATTTT
many,TRBV20-1,TRBJ1-4,-,CSARRTGEKLFF,TGCAGTGCTAGACGGACTGGTGAAAAACTGTTTTTT
many,TRBV5-1,TRBJ2-2,-,CASSISLLNTGELFF,TGCGCCAGCAGCATATCACTCTTGAACACCGGGGAGCTGTTTTTT
many,TRBV7-2,TRBJ2-7,-,CASSAGQRGQYF,TGTGCCAGCAGCGCGGGACAGAGGGGGCAGTACTTC
many,TRBV5-1,TRBJ2-7,TRBD1,CASSFWGQATDEQYF,TGCGCCAGCAGCTTTTGGGGACAGGCTACTGACGAGCAGTACTTC
-,TRBV9,TRBJ2-1,TRBD1,CASSVVQGAVGEQFF,TGTGCCAGCAGCGTAGTACAGGGGGCAGTAGGTGAGCAGTTCTTC
many,TRBV30,TRBJ1-6,-,CACTRLNNSPLHF,TGTGCCTGCACTAGACTGAACAATTCACCCCTCCACTTT
few,TRBV12-5,TRBJ2-1,-,CASGCGDEQFF,TGTGCTAGTGGTTGTGGAGATGAGCAGTTCTTC
many,TRBV5-6,TRBJ2-1,TRBD1,CASRTGTGVNEQFF,TGTGCCAGCAGAACCGGGACAGGGGTTAATGAGCAGTTCTTC
many,TRBV15,TRBJ2-4,-,CATSRSTAKNIQYF,TGTGCCACCAGCAGGTCGACAGCCAAAAACATTCAGTACTTC
few,TRBV20-1,TRBJ1-5,-,CSATNPGSISQPQHF,TGCAGTGCTACCAATCCAGGGTCGATCAGCCAGCCCCAGCATTTT
few,TRBV12-3/TRBV12-4,TRBJ1-3,-,CASSFPGHGNTIYF,TGTGCCAGCAGTTTCCCAGGGCACGGAAACACCATATATTTT
many,TRBV18,TRBJ1-2,TRBD1,CASSPPGTGGAEGYTF,TGTGCCAGCTCACCTCCTGGGACAGGGGGCGCGGAAGGCTACACCTTC
many,TRBV7-9,TRBJ2-6,TRBD1,CASSTAGTGISGANVLTF,TGTGCCAGCAGCACGGCCGGGACAGGGATCTCTGGGGCCAACGTCCTGACTTTC
many,TRBV3-1,TRBJ2-7,-,CASSQGGDEQYF,TGTGCCAGCAGCCAAGGAGGGGACGAGCAGTACTTC
few,TRBV9,TRBJ1-2,TRBD1,CASSRRQGEYGYTF,TGTGCCAGCAGCAGACGACAGGGAGAATATGGCTACACCTTC
many,TRBV4-2,TRBJ1-2,-,CASSLKAGQPNYGYTF,TGTGCCAGCAGCCTCAAAGCGGGGCAGCCCAACTATGGCTACACCTTC
many,TRBV5-4,TRBJ2-4,-,CASSPDRAENIQYF,TGTGCCAGCAGCCCCGACCGGGCCGAAAACATTCAGTACTTC
many,TRBV6-6,TRBJ1-5,-,CAISPSRGQPQHF,TGTGCCATCTCCCCCTCGAGGGGTCAGCCCCAGCATTTT
many,TRBV28,TRBJ2-1,TRBD1,CASSAPGGPSYNEQFF,TGTGCCAGCAGTGCCCCAGGGGGTCCCTCCTACAATGAGCAGTTCTTC
few,TRBV20-1,TRBJ2-1,TRBD2,CSAPLWLAGTRSYNEQFF,TGCAGTGCCCCCTTGTGGCTAGCGGGGACCCGCTCCTACAATGAGCAGTTCTTC
many,TRBV5-1,TRBJ2-5,TRBD2,CASSFRGLAGQETQYF,TGCGCCAGCAGCTTCCGGGGACTAGCGGGGCAAGAGACCCAGTACTTC
many,TRBV3-1,TRBJ2-2,TRBD1,CASSRGQGTATGELFF,TGTGCCAGCAGCCGGGGACAGGGGACTGCCACCGGGGAGCTGTTTTTT
many,TRBV20-1,TRBJ2-7,-,CSAHEGYEQYF,TGCAGTGCTCACGAGGGGTACGAGCAGTACTTC
many,TRBV7-9,TRBJ2-7,TRBD1,CASSPMTGGRPQAYEQYF,TGTGCCAGCAGCCCGATGACAGGGGGTCGTCCTCAAGCCTACGAGCAGTACTTC
few,TRBV10-3,TRBJ1-5,TRBD1,CAISLTGGNQPQHF,TGTGCCATCAGTCTTACAGGGGGCAATCAGCCCCAGCATTTT
many,TRBV11-2,TRBJ2-3,-,CASSPQGGTDTQYF,TGTGCCAGCAGCCCCCAAGGGGGCACAGATACGCAGTATTTT
many,TRBV9,TRBJ1-6,TRBD1,CASSVDTGEYSPLHF,TGTGCCAGCAGCGTCGATACAGGGGAGTATTCACCCCTCCACTTT
many,TRBV27,TRBJ1-2,TRBD1,CASSLWGTGGPGYTF,TGTGCCAGCAGTTTATGGGGGACAGGGGGACCTGGCTACACCTTC
-,TRBV20-1,TRBJ1-2,-,CSAIQGGGYTF,TGCAGTGCCATACAGGGCGGAGGCTACACCTTC
many,TRBV5-1,TRBJ2-1,-,CASSSQDRAGNEQFF,TGCGCCAGCAGCTCCCAAGACAGGGCGGGGAATGAGCAGTTCTTC
many,TRBV5-5,TRBJ2-1,TRBD2,CASSFGLAGSYNEQFF,TGTGCCAGCAGCTTCGGACTAGCGGGGTCTTACAATGAGCAGTTCTTC
many,TRBV7-9,TRBJ2-5,-,CASSDDQAYQETQYF,TGTGCCAGCAGCGATGACCAGGCTTACCAAGAGACCCAGTACTTC
many,TRBV28,TRBJ1-2,-,CASREDNYGYTF,TGTGCCAGCAGGGAAGATAACTATGGCTACACCTTC
many,TRBV5-1,TRBJ2-5,TRBD2,CASSSAAGGGLQETQYF,TGCGCCAGCAGCTCCGCCGCCGGCGGGGGGCTACAAGAGACCCAGTACTTC
many,TRBV28,TRBJ2-4,-,CASSSGASAQNIQYF,TGTGCCAGCAGTTCAGGGGCCAGTGCCCAAAACATTCAGTACTTC
many,TRBV4-2,TRBJ2-3,-,CASSKTDTQYF,TGTGCCAGCAGCAAGACAGATACGCAGTATTTT
many,TRBV10-3,TRBJ1-5,-,CAIRQGGEQPQHF,TGTGCCATCAGGCAGGGTGGGGAACAGCCCCAGCATTTT
many,TRBV2,TRBJ1-2,-,CASSPPGANYGYTF,TGTGCCAGCAGCCCCCCAGGGGCTAACTATGGCTACACCTTC
many,TRBV29-1,TRBJ2-6,-,CSVSWTAGANVLTF,TGCAGCGTTAGTTGGACTGCTGGGGCCAACGTCCTGACTTTC
many,TRBV7-2,TRBJ2-3,-,CASSQHDTQYF,TGTGCCAGCAGCCAACACGATACGCAGTATTTT
few,TRBV5-1,TRBJ2-5,-,CASSQPDSAQETQYF,TGCGCCAGCAGCCAGCCCGACTCGGCCCAAGAGACCCAGTACTTC